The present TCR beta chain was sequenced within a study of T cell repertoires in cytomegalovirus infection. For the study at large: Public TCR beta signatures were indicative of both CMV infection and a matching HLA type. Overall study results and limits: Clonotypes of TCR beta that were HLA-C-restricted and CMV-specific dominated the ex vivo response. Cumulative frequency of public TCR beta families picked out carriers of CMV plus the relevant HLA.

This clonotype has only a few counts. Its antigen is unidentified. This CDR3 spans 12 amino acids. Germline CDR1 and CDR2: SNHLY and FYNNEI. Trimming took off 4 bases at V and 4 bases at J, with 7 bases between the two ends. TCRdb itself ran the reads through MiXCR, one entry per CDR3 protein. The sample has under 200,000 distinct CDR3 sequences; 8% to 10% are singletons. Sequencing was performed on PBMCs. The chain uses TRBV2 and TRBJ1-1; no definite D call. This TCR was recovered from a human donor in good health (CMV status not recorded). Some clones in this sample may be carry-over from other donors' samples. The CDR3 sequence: CASSVSGTEAFF. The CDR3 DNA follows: TGTGCCAGCAGTGTGTCTGGCACTGAAGCTTTCTTT.